Below, one TCR beta chain is given with its context. The isolated RNA, all of it, was reverse transcribed, so expressed TCRB transcripts were what got sequenced. The repertoire was sequenced with immunoSEQ multiplex PCR; TCRdb's copy has only in-frame clones and lacks some. The sample includes 450,000 to 550,000 clones, over 25% of them seen just once. The data belong to a study of beta chain features in type 1 diabetes. Looked up from germline, CDR1 is WNHNN and CDR2 is SYGVQD (reference sequence). The length of the CDR3 is 15 residues. Trimming took 2 bases from V and 1 from J, leaving 8 bases between them.

The chain joins TRBV10-1 to TRBJ2-2, with a weak D call TRBD1 (5 bases). This TCR was recovered from a man aged 18 to 29 in good health. The sequenced material came from naive CD4+ T cells from blood. The CDR3 protein is CASSETGRNTGELFF. DNA for the CDR3: TGCGCCAGCAGTGAGACAGGCCGGAACACCGGGGAGCTGTTTTTT.